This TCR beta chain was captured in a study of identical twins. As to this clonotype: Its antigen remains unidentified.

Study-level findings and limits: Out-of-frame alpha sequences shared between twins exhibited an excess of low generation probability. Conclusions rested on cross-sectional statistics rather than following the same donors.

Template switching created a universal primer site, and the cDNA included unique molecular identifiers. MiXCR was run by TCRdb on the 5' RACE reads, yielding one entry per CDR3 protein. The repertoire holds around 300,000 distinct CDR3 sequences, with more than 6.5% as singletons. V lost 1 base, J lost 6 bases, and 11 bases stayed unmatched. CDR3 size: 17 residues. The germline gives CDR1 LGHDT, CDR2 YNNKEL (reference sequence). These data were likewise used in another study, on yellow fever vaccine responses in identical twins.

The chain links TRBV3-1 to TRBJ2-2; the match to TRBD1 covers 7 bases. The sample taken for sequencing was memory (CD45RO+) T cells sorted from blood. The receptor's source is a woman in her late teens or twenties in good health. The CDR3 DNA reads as TGTGCCAGCAGCCAAGTTTTGTTGGCAGGGGGACCCGGGGAGCTGTTTTTT. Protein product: CASSQVLLAGGPGELFF. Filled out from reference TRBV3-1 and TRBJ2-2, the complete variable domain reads DTAVSQTPKYLVTQMGNDKSIKCEQNLGHDTMYWYKQDSKKFLKIMFSYNNKELIINETVPNRFSPKSPDKAHLNLHINSLELGDSAVYFCASSQVLLAGGPGELFFGEGSRLTVL.